This T cell receptor (beta chain) was sequenced in a study of OX40 agonist ivuxolimab in advanced cancers. Overall study context: The dose-escalation cohort was approximately 85% male, with a mean age of 60 years, ranging roughly 20 to 90.

Remarks on this clone: Its antigen is unidentified.

The CDR3 covers 13 residues. V gave up 7 bases and J gave up 4 bases, with 13 bases separating them. Germline V gene data show CDR1 as SNHLY and CDR2 as FYNNEI. Notes on the study in general: Antigen specificity of clonally expanded peripheral T cells was not established. Blood T cells, both CD4+ and CD8+, expanded clonally by week 6 at 0.1 to 3.0 mg/kg.

This table comes from immunoSEQ multiplex PCR, and its TCRdb copy is limited to in-frame clones, with some not included. The sample records 85,000 to 90,000 clones, more than 80% being singletons. This TCR was recovered from an adult with an advanced solid tumor such as melanoma, head and neck, liver or kidney cancer. V gene TRBV2 combines with J gene TRBJ1-2, with D perhaps TRBD1 (5 bases). The material sequenced was CD4+ or CD8+ T cells sorted from blood, taken in a trial of the OX40 agonist ivuxolimab. CDR3 nucleotides: TGTGCCAGCACTCCGGGGCTGCTCTATGGCTACACCTTC. Its protein is CASTPGLLYGYTF.